These T cell receptor beta chains were read from a single sample in a study of cytomegalovirus exposure and HLA in healthy donors. Libraries were prepared by immunoSEQ multiplex PCR; TCRdb keeps only in-frame clonotypes and omits some of them. The data hold about 190,000 clones, with about 81% observed a single time. Sequences were obtained from PBMCs. Receptors originate from a man aged 30 to 45 in good health and CMV-seropositive. The conserved cysteine and the conserved F or W are not part of the CDR3 here. Each record gives: J gene, V gene, CDR3 protein.

TRBJ2-7 TRBV7-8 ASSLLAAREQY
TRBJ1-2 TRBV2 ASIFAHTGGTNYGYT
TRBJ1-2 TRBV13 ASSLGRRDGGYT
TRBJ1-2 TRBV7-2 ASSQGHGNYGYT
TRBJ2-7 TRBV19 ASSRLAGETYEQY
TRBJ1-4 TRBV2 ASSFREGEKLF
TRBJ2-6 TRBV5-1 ASSLEAGQGANVLT
TRBJ1-2 TRBV5-1 ASGGQTNYGYT
TRBJ2-2 TRBV19 ASSSTGGRTGELF
TRBJ2-1 TRBV11-2 ASSLEGRGRVYNEQF
TRBJ2-1 TRBV7-9 ASSLDRPLDEQF
TRBJ2-1 TRBV6-6 ASSPTSGSSVEQF
TRBJ2-7 TRBV5-6 ASSWGPSGTSGRGHEQH
TRBJ2-7 TRBV30 AWMMDRGYEQY
TRBJ1-5 TRBV15 ATSISDRGNQPQH
TRBJ2-1 TRBV5-4 ASSLYGTSYNEQF
TRBJ2-2 TRBV4-1 ASSLRPTLTSGGSAGELF
TRBJ1-2 TRBV30 AWGVSRQGRNGYT
TRBJ1-1 TRBV7-2 ASSETWNTEAF
TRBJ2-7 TRBV4-2 ASSQGLGDYEQY
TRBJ1-1 TRBV6-5 ASSYSSGGDAEAF
TRBJ1-1 TRBV19 ASTTGATEAF
TRBJ2-1 TRBV18 ASSPPSHQGDNEQF
TRBJ2-3 TRBV4-3 ASSQSSGGRTDTQY
TRBJ2-7 TRBV9 ASSPAGGISHEQY
TRBJ1-1 TRBV4-3 ASSQPDRLSTEAF
TRBJ2-1 TRBV7-3 ASGRRGAGNEQF
TRBJ1-1 TRBV9 ASSVSGGTGTEAF
TRBJ2-1 TRBV7-6 ASSLTSGGANEQF
TRBJ2-1 TRBV15 ATSREGGVFVYNEQF
TRBJ2-5 TRBV15 ATSRAPGGRETQY
TRBJ2-3 TRBV5-1 ASSLGGGSWGTDTQY
TRBJ2-7 TRBV19 ASSDRGYEQY
TRBJ2-3 TRBV13 ASSFWTSRASTDTQY
TRBJ2-2 TRBV19 ASRGGYPNTGELF
TRBJ1-2 TRBV29-1 SVERASYGYT
TRBJ2-1 TRBV6-5 ASSFVAGGSYNEQF
TRBJ2-5 TRBV7-9 ASSLAGGPETQY
TRBJ2-5 TRBV5-1 ASSSQGAGETQY
TRBJ1-1 TRBV28 ASSLQGARDTEAF
TRBJ2-5 TRBV7-2 ASSSRQHQGAQY
TRBJ2-5 TRBV10-3 AISDRTSGRVAETQY
TRBJ2-7 TRBV6-6 ASSYSGQTYEQY
TRBJ2-6 TRBV10-3 AISVGTGDALT
TRBJ1-1 TRBV30 AWTLQGNTEAF
TRBJ2-5 TRBV4-3 ASSVDRGVWQETQY
TRBJ2-1 TRBV5-1 ASSSSGGAPNEQF
TRBJ2-7 TRBV7-6 ASSLVGQGSYEQY
TRBJ1-2 TRBV18 ASSLGTDRNGYT
TRBJ2-7 TRBV15 ATSTPGQVQQY
TRBJ1-1 TRBV9 ASSFQGGTEAF
TRBJ1-5 TRBV27 ASSRDSPRGGQPQH
TRBJ2-5 TRBV29-1 SVEDLGGEETQY
TRBJ2-3 TRBV9 ASSTGGSFTDTQY